One and the same sample provided the 26 T cell receptor beta chains below, sequenced in a study of tumor and adjacent non-tumor tissue in lung cancer. Three rounds of nested PCR, following a modified ARM-PCR protocol, produced the TCRbeta library. TCRdb re-analysed the multiplex PCR reads in MiXCR, keeping a single row per CDR3 protein. This table holds about 110,000 distinct CDR3 sequences, roughly 75% found once. No cell sorting was done before RNA was extracted from the tissue. Sequencing used lung tumor tissue. The receptor set was obtained from a woman aged 55-70 years with non-small cell lung cancer.

Note on this clonotype: A much larger clone differs by one base, so this may be a read error. The chain employs TRBV4-2 and TRBJ2-3, with 12 nucleotides matching TRBD2. Losses at the gene ends were 4 bases for V and 5 bases for J; bases not matched to a gene: 4. From germline, CDR1 is LGHNA and CDR2 YNFKEQ. The CDR3 spans 15 residues. The CDR3, as DNA: TGTGCCAGCAGCCCCCTAGCGGGAGGGGAAGATACGCAGTATTTT. Translating gives CASSPLAGGEDTQYF.

As concerns this clonotype: At one of its ends the junction is not consistent with the germline gene, which may arise from a read error. V is TRBV11-2 and J is TRBJ2-3; 9 positions match TRBD2. Per germline, CDR1 SGHAT and CDR2 FQNNGV. The CDR3 loop spans 14 amino acids. Written as DNA, the CDR3 is TGTGCCATCAGCCCGTGGACTAGCGTAGGTACGCAGTATTTT. Protein sequence: CAISPWTSVGTQYF.

This clonotype has at least ten counts. V is TRBV11-2 and J is TRBJ2-1; maybe TRBD2 (5 bases). Trimming took 5 bases from V and 9 from J, leaving 14 bases between them. Looked up from germline, CDR1 is SGHAT and CDR2 is FQNNGV. This CDR3 comprises 13 residues. CDR3 protein: CASSPVVGVEQFF. The CDR3 DNA is TGTGCCAGCAGCCCAGTTGTGGGAGTTGAGCAGTTCTTC.

This clonotype was counted only a few times. A read error may explain this, as a much larger clone is one base away. The chain is built from TRBV4-3 and TRBJ1-3; D is ambiguous. The CDR3 has 17 residues. Germline CDR1 and CDR2: LGHNA and YSLEER. With 4 bases removed from V and 0 bases from J, the gap between germline ends came to 16 bases. The chain's CDR3 is CASSREASPFSGNTIYF. In DNA, the CDR3 is TGCGCCAGCAGCCGAGAGGCCAGCCCATTCTCTGGAAACACCATATATTTT.

Concerning this clonotype: Lacking the conserved final phenylalanine or tryptophan, this CDR3 likely reflects a read error. The V and J genes are TRBV6-2 or TRBV6-3 and TRBJ2-1; 7 bases align to TRBD2. Germline V lookup: CDR1 MNHEY, CDR2 SVGEGT. The CDR3 has 22 residues. The CDR3 DNA reads TGTGCCAGCAGTTACTCGACCTCCGGCCTAGCGGCAGTTTCCCACGGCTACTATGAGCAGTTCTTA. Encoded protein: CASSYSTSGLAAVSHGYYEQFL.

A word on this clonotype: No conserved phenylalanine or tryptophan is present at the end of the CDR3, so a read error is the likely explanation. The rearrangement uses TRBV11-2 and TRBJ2-7; D is perhaps TRBD2 (6 bases). V lost 6 bases and J lost 4, with 16 bases in between. CDR1 SGHAT and CDR2 FQNNGV come from the germline V gene. The CDR3 is made up of 14 amino acids. The CDR3 nucleotides are TGTGCCAGCAGTTGGGACTGCAGAGGATACGAGCAGTACTCC. This sequence encodes CASSWDCRGYEQYS.

About this clonotype itself: An end of the junction differs from the germline gene, which may be a read error. The CDR3 DNA follows: TGTGCTAGCAGTTATACGGGTAATGGGGACGAGCAGTGCTTC. Amino acid sequence: CASSYTGNGDEQCF. The rearrangement uses TRBV6-2 or TRBV6-3 and TRBJ2-7, with D possibly called TRBD1 or TRBD2 (5 bases each). The length of the CDR3 is 14 residues. CDR1 MNHEY and CDR2 SVGEGT come from the germline V gene.

Notes on this clonotype: This may come from a read error, since a much larger clone is one base off. J is TRBJ2-2 and V is TRBV6-2 or TRBV6-3, with 7 positions matching TRBD2. There are 16 residues in the CDR3. Germline loops: CDR1 MNHEY, CDR2 SVGEGT. The CDR3 nucleotides read TGTGCCAGCAGACACGGACTAGTAGCCAACATCGGGGAGCTGTTTTTT. It yields the protein CASRHGLVANIGELFF.

The sample holds a few counts of this clonotype. At one end the junction does not follow the germline gene, possibly because of a read error. V and J are TRBV11-3 and TRBJ2-1; D is tentatively TRBD1 or TRBD2 (5 bases each). This CDR3 spans 18 amino acids. Germline assignment: CDR1 SGHNT and CDR2 YENEEA. CDR3 sequence: CDSSYRDGEIGSYNEQFF. The CDR3 DNA follows: TGTGACAGCAGTTATAGGGACGGAGAGATTGGCTCCTACAATGAGCAGTTCTTC.

This clonotype was counted ten times or more. The chain employs TRBV4-3 and TRBJ2-7; D tentatively fits TRBD1 or TRBD2 (6 bases each). The V end lost 4 bases, the J end lost 2 bases, and 21 bases lay between the germline ends. The CDR3 sequence is 17 residues long. Germline lookup yields CDR1 LGHNA and CDR2 YSLEER. The chain's CDR3 is CASSPGAGKGETYEQYF. The CDR3 DNA is TGCGCCAGCAGCCCGGGGGCAGGAAAAGGTGAGACCTACGAGCAGTACTTC.

This clonotype occurred once. This could be a read error, since a much larger clone is one nucleotide away. V is TRBV20-1 and J is TRBJ1-6; possible D gene TRBD1, 6 bases. Per germline, CDR1 DFQATT and CDR2 SNEGSKA (reference sequence). The CDR3 has 16 amino acids. The V end was cut by 0 bases, the J end by 8 bases, with 17 bases between. The CDR3 region has the DNA TGCAGTGCTAGAGACATGAAGGGACATGGCGATTCACCCCTCCACTTT. The encoded protein is CSARDMKGHGDSPLHF.

Here the CDR3 DNA reads TGTGCCAGCAGCTTAGGACTAGCGGTAGAGCAGTTCTTC. Its translation is CASSLGLAVEQFF. This chain links TRBV7-9 with TRBJ2-1; 9 nucleotides match TRBD2. CDR1 is SEHNR, CDR2 FQNEAQ, per germline (reference sequence). The V segment lost 1 base and the J segment 10 bases; nucleotides outside the gene matches: 2. This CDR3 contains 13 residues.

This clonotype has just one count. With a much larger clone just one base away, this may be a read error. The genes are TRBV4-1 and TRBJ1-4, with D hard to call. Germline-derived CDR1 and CDR2 are MGHRA and YSYEKL. This CDR3 spans 14 amino acids. Trimming took off 8 bases at V and 7 bases at J, with 17 bases between the two ends. CDR3 sequence reads: CASCLGGNLEKLFF. The DNA of the CDR3 is TGCGCCAGCTGCCTCGGCGGCAACCTTGAAAAACTGTTTTTT.

To note about this clonotype: One end of the junction varies from germline; a read error may be responsible. This sequence joins TRBV11-2 and TRBJ2-7, with 9 positions matching TRBD2. Germline CDR1 is SGHAT and CDR2 is FQNNGV. The CDR3 sequence is 15 residues long. CDR3 sequence (DNA): TGTGTCAGCAGCTACAGGACTAGCGCGTGCTACGAGCAGTACTTC. Encoded protein: CVSSYRTSACYEQYF.

The sample holds a few counts of this clonotype. A read error may be the cause here, since a much bigger clone is one base away. The gene calls are TRBV4-2 and TRBJ2-5; TRBD2 matches at 9 bases. In germline, CDR1 is LGHNA, CDR2 YNFKEQ. The CDR3 is 16 residues long. CDR3 protein: CANSQDLAGYGETQYF. The CDR3 nucleotides read TGTGCCAACAGCCAAGACCTAGCGGGGTATGGAGAGACCCAGTACTTC.

The chain combines TRBV28 with TRBJ1-1; no firm D call. The CDR3 is 11 amino acids. Germline V gene lookup returns CDR1 MDHEN and CDR2 SYDVKM. Trimming removed 5 bases at V and 1 base at J, with 2 bases between. CDR3 DNA: TGTGCCAGCAGTCGGAACACTGAAGCTTTCTTT. Translation: CASSRNTEAFF.

Concerning this clonotype itself: The junction departs from the called germline gene at one end, perhaps through a read error. The chain is built from TRBV11-1 and TRBJ2-2; 12 bases are a match to TRBD2. The CDR3 runs 17 residues. Germline V gives CDR1 SGHAT, CDR2 FQDESV (reference sequence). CDR3 bases: TGTGACAGCAGCCTGCGACTAGCGGGAGAATCCACAGGGGAACTGTTTTTT. Protein: CDSSLRLAGESTGELFF.

As to this clonotype: Germline and junction disagree at one end, which may indicate a read error. The chain joins TRBV20-1 to TRBJ1-1, with D possibly TRBD1 on 5 matching bases. CDR3 size: 12 residues. CDR1 and CDR2 from the germline V gene are DFQATT and SNEGSKA (reference sequence). The DNA of the CDR3 is TGCGGTGCTAGTGGAGGGGTGAGTGAAGCTTTCTTT. Its translation: CGASGGVSEAFF.

This clonotype was observed a single time. This chain connects TRBV5-1 to TRBJ2-1; D gene unclear. V gave up 7 bases and J gave up 2 bases, with 13 bases separating them. The CDR3 runs to 14 residues. Germline V gene data show CDR1 as SGHRS and CDR2 as YFSETQ. DNA of the CDR3: TGCGCCAGCGGCTCGGACGCACCCTACAATGAGCAGTTCTTC. The encoded protein is CASGSDAPYNEQFF.

A word on this clonotype: As the CDR3 is not closed by the conserved phenylalanine or tryptophan, this likely results from a read error. The genes are TRBV6-2 or TRBV6-3 and TRBJ2-2, with 9 nucleotides matching TRBD1. In germline, CDR1 is MNHEY, CDR2 SVGEGT. The CDR3 has 15 amino acids. The V and J ends lost 9 bases and 6 bases, in that order; junction bases with no gene match: 11. For the CDR3, the DNA is TGTGCCAGTAGGGGGGACAGGGACGGTTCCGGGGAGCTGTTTCTT. Its translation: CASRGDRDGSGELFL.

Comments on this clonotype: The junction departs from germline at one end; a sequencing error may be responsible. The chain combines TRBV20-1 with TRBJ2-5; D gene uncertain. Per the germline V gene, CDR1 is DFQATT and CDR2 is SNEGSKA (reference sequence). The CDR3 covers 13 residues. The CDR3 DNA sequence: TGCAGTGCTAGTATAGGGATCGAAGAGATCCAGTACTTC. It specifies CSASIGIEEIQYF.

About this clonotype itself: Sequence at one end of the junction differs from germline and may be a read error. The rearrangement links TRBV6-5 to TRBJ1-4; D possibly corresponds to TRBD1 (5 bases). Germline V gene sequence: CDR1 MNHEY, CDR2 SVGAGI. The CDR3 contains 17 residues. In DNA, the CDR3 is TGTGCCAGCAGTTATCATCACCCGGGAGGGGTTAATGAAAAACAGTTTTTT. Its translation is CASSYHHPGGVNEKQFF.

With regard to this clonotype: A much larger clone sits a single nucleotide away, making a read error possible. This chain connects TRBV20-1 to TRBJ2-1, with 8 bases matching TRBD2. CDR3 length: 13 residues. CDR1 is DFQATT and CDR2 is SNEGSKA in the germline V gene (reference sequence). The DNA for the CDR3 is TGCATACTTGAGCGGGGGCCTTACAATGAGCAGTTCTTC. Its protein is CILERGPYNEQFF.

This clonotype was detected many times. The CDR3 loop reads CSGTSGRAGDTQYF. The CDR3 nucleotides are TGCAGCGGAACTAGCGGGAGGGCGGGAGATACGCAGTATTTT. V and J are TRBV29-1 and TRBJ2-3, with 13 positions matching TRBD2. The CDR3 has 14 residues. The germline gives CDR1 SQVTM, CDR2 ANQGSEA. Trimming cost V 7 bases and J 5 bases; bases outside gene matches: 6.

As for this clonotype: The junction departs from germline at one end; a sequencing error may be responsible. The chain combines TRBV5-6 with TRBJ2-5, with TRBD2 identical over 11 bases. The germline gives CDR1 SGHDT, CDR2 YYEEEE. The CDR3 is 14 amino acids. CDR3 protein: CTSSLAGGDETQYF. CDR3 nucleotides: TGTACCAGCAGCTTAGCGGGGGGGGACGAGACCCAGTACTTC. The complete variable domain, with remaining parts taken from reference TRBV5-6 and TRBJ2-5, reads DAGVTQSPTHLIKTRGQQVTLRCSPKSGHDTVSWYQQALGQGPQFIFQYYEEEERQRGNFPDRFSGHQFPNYSSELNVNALLLGDSALYLCTSSLAGGDETQYFGPGTRLLVL.

The chain combines TRBV11-2 with TRBJ1-1; TRBD1 agrees at 7 bases. The length of the CDR3 is 16 residues. Germline V gene data show CDR1 as SGHAT and CDR2 as FQNNGV. The trim removed 7 bases at V and 1 base at J, leaving 12 bases unmatched. The CDR3 protein is CASIRDSLRGNTEAFF. In DNA, the CDR3 is TGTGCCAGCATACGGGACAGTCTCAGGGGGAACACTGAAGCTTTCTTT.